Listed here are 18 T cell receptor beta chains from one sample, sequenced in a study of vaccination and CD4 T cells after COVID-19. Sequencing of the DNA from cultured CD4+ T cells was carried out with the Oncomine TCR Beta short-read assay. One entry per CDR3 protein results from TCRdb running MiXCR on the PCR reads. The table records 15,000 to 20,000 distinct CDR3 sequences, around 48% of them present only once. Their antigen targets remain unknown. Treatment specified: roughly ten-day PBMC culture with coronavirus spike peptide pools or control peptides (ViraFEST assay). Specimen: CD4+ T cells from blood, cultured in vitro. The receptors stem from a human donor who had recovered from COVID-19.

This chain links TRBV12-3 or TRBV12-4 with TRBJ1-5; 7 positions match TRBD1. The CDR3 has 15 amino acids. With 1 base clipped from V and 6 bases from J, the junction kept 6 bases outside the gene matches. The CDR3 bases are TGTGCCAGCAGTTTAGGCCTGACAGGGACTCAGCCCCAGCATTTT. Its translation is CASSLGLTGTQPQHF.

The chain has TRBV7-2 and TRBJ1-6, with D possibly TRBD1 on 5 matching bases. The germline CDR1 and CDR2 sequences are SGHTA and FQGNSA. The V end was cut by 2 bases, the J end by 9 bases, with 11 bases between. This CDR3 is built from 14 residues. CDR3 sequence reads: CASSLKGFASPLHF. CDR3 DNA: TGTGCCAGCAGCTTAAAGGGGTTCGCTTCACCCCTCCACTTT.

This clonotype occurred a few times. The V and J genes are TRBV7-2 and TRBJ1-5; no reliable D call. Trimming removed 1 base at V and 8 bases at J, with 12 bases between. The CDR3 is made up of 14 amino acids. Per the germline V gene, CDR1 is SGHTA and CDR2 is FQGNSA. As DNA, the CDR3 is TGTGCCAGCAGCTTAGAACGGGGAATGAAGCCCCAGCATTTT. This gives the protein CASSLERGMKPQHF.

V usage is TRBV20-1 and J usage is TRBJ2-1; the match to TRBD2 covers 9 bases. CDR1 and CDR2 (germline): DFQATT, SNEGSKA (reference sequence). The CDR3 runs to 14 residues. V lost 1 base to trimming and J lost 6 bases; unmatched junction nucleotides: 4. The CDR3 bases are TGCAGTGCTAGAGTGGCGGGGGGGCGCAATGAGCAGTTCTTC. The encoded protein is CSARVAGGRNEQFF.

The chain combines TRBV10-3 with TRBJ2-1; D remains unclear. From germline, CDR1 is ENHRY and CDR2 SYGVKD. The V end lost 0 bases, the J end lost 13 bases, and 7 bases lay between the germline ends. The CDR3 runs to 11 residues. The CDR3 nucleotides are TGTGCCATCAGTGAGTCTACTGTACAGTTCTTC. It is translated as CAISESTVQFF.

This rearrangement joins TRBV5-4 to TRBJ2-3; maybe TRBD2 (6 bases). This CDR3 region has 12 residues. Looked up from germline, CDR1 is SGHNT and CDR2 is YYREEE (reference sequence). Trimming cost V 4 bases and J 5 bases, with 8 bases left between them. The DNA for the CDR3 is TGTGCCAGCAGCGGAGGGGTAGATACGCAGTATTTT. This translates into CASSGGVDTQYF.

This sequence joins TRBV2 and TRBJ1-5; D uncertain. Trimming took off 6 bases at V and 4 bases at J, with 4 bases between the two ends. The CDR3 extends over 11 amino acids. Germline CDR1 and CDR2: SNHLY and FYNNEI. As DNA, the CDR3 is TGTGCCAGCAGGGCAAATCAGCCCCAGCATTTT. This translates into CASRANQPQHF.

Turning to this clonotype: Its ends do not fully match the called genes, so a read error is possible. The V gene is TRBV15, the J gene TRBJ2-3, with 12 bases aligning to TRBD1. The CDR3 extends over 16 amino acids. Germline values: CDR1 LNHNV, CDR2 YYDKDF (reference sequence). CDR3 nucleotides: TGTGCTACCAGCAGGGGACAGGGGGCTCCCACAGATACGCAGTATTTT. Its protein product is CATSRGQGAPTDTQYF.

The chain uses TRBV19 and TRBJ1-1; TRBD1 is a possible D gene (5 bases). Germline values: CDR1 LNHDA, CDR2 SQIVND (reference sequence). The V and J ends lost 1 base and 6 bases respectively, with 18 bases between them. The CDR3 sequence is 16 residues long. In DNA, the CDR3 is TGTGCCAGTAGTATAGGGACGGGGCAGCGGGTCGCTGAAGCTTTCTTT. Its protein product is CASSIGTGQRVAEAFF.

V gene TRBV19 combines with J gene TRBJ1-3; D is unresolved. Germline lookup yields CDR1 LNHDA and CDR2 SQIVND (reference sequence). CDR3 length: 16 residues. V was clipped by 3 bases and J by 0 bases, with 12 bases between them. CDR3 protein: CASSIFVGPSGNTIYF. The CDR3 nucleotides read TGTGCCAGTAGTATCTTTGTTGGACCCTCTGGAAACACCATATATTTT.

The table lists this clonotype with a few counts. The chain employs TRBV19 and TRBJ1-1; tentative D call: TRBD1 (5 bases). The germline V and J ends were trimmed by 3 bases and 3 bases, with 5 bases remaining between them. Germline loops: CDR1 LNHDA, CDR2 SQIVND (reference sequence). The CDR3 contains 12 residues. The CDR3 region is CASSIRDTEAFF. The CDR3 bases are TGTGCCAGTAGTATCAGGGACACTGAAGCTTTCTTT.

This clonotype was seen only a few times. This chain joins TRBV15 and TRBJ2-7, with a tentative D call TRBD1 (5 bases). V was cut by 5 bases and J by 3 bases, with 14 bases left in between. The CDR3 length is 14 residues. Germline V lookup: CDR1 LNHNV, CDR2 YYDKDF (reference sequence). This CDR3 reads CATSGLGALYEQYF. The DNA of the CDR3 is TGTGCCACCAGCGGGCTAGGGGCACTCTACGAGCAGTACTTC.

The chain carries TRBV4-3 and TRBJ1-1; D might be TRBD1 (5 bases). Germline CDR1 reads LGHNA; CDR2 reads YSLEER. V lost 2 bases and J lost 5, with 15 bases in between. The CDR3 consists of 15 residues. CDR3 loop: CASSQSSGGGTEAFF. The CDR3 DNA reads TGCGCCAGCAGCCAAAGTTCTGGGGGAGGTACTGAAGCTTTCTTT.

The rearrangement uses TRBV6-2 or TRBV6-3 and TRBJ2-7, with a weak D call TRBD2 (5 bases). Looked up from germline, CDR1 is MNHEY and CDR2 is SVGEGT. The CDR3 length is 11 residues. The V end was cut by 10 bases, the J end by 2 bases, with 9 bases between. The CDR3 reads CATKEAYEQYF. The DNA for the CDR3 is TGTGCCACGAAGGAGGCCTACGAGCAGTACTTC.

This clonotype was observed a handful of times. The J gene is TRBJ1-1, the V gene TRBV7-9, with D possibly TRBD1 on 5 matching bases. The germline V gene encodes CDR1 SEHNR and CDR2 FQNEAQ (reference sequence). Trimming left V 5 bases short and J 2 bases short, with 15 bases between. The CDR3 sequence is 15 residues long. CDR3 DNA: TGTGCCAGCAGCCCTCTTGGAGGGGAAAACACTGAAGCTTTCTTT. Protein sequence: CASSPLGGENTEAFF. The variable domain in full, completed from reference TRBV7-9 and TRBJ1-1, reads DTGVSQNPRHKITKRGQNVTFRCDPISEHNRLYWYRQTLGQGPEFLTYFQNEAQLEKSRLLSDRFSAERPKGSFSTLEIQRTEQGDSAMYLCASSPLGGENTEAFFGQGTRLTVV.

The J gene is TRBJ1-2, the V gene TRBV11-3, with TRBD1 identical over 7 bases. Germline V lookup: CDR1 SGHNT, CDR2 YENEEA. Trimming cost V 4 bases and J 4 bases; bases outside gene matches: 15. This CDR3 has 17 amino acids. CDR3 residues: CASSSRQGMNPLYGYTF. DNA of the CDR3: TGTGCCAGCAGCTCACGACAGGGTATGAACCCCCTCTATGGCTACACCTTC.

CDR3 region: CASSFRTSGPETQYF. The CDR3 nucleotides are TGTGCCAGCAGCTTCAGGACTAGCGGCCCAGAGACCCAGTACTTC. The V call is TRBV7-2, the J call TRBJ2-5, with 10 bases lining up with TRBD2. Germline values: CDR1 SGHTA, CDR2 FQGNSA. The CDR3 has 15 residues. After removal of 3 bases from V and 4 bases from J, the junction contained 5 bases not matched to a gene.

In this sample, this clonotype turned up a few times. This chain uses TRBV19 with TRBJ1-1; 8 bases line up with TRBD1. Per the germline V gene, CDR1 is LNHDA and CDR2 is SQIVND (reference sequence). Trimming at V came to 4 bases and at J to 5 bases, leaving 6 bases not matched to a gene. CDR3 length: 14 amino acids. The CDR3 DNA reads as TGTGCCAGTAGTACCGGACAGGGAGGGACTGAAGCTTTCTTT. As protein: CASSTGQGGTEAFF. Full variable domain (remainder filled in from reference TRBV19 and TRBJ1-1): DGGITQSPKYLFRKEGQNVTLSCEQNLNHDAMYWYRQDPGQGLRLIYYSQIVNDFQKGDIAEGYSVSREKKESFPLTVTSAQKNPTAFYLCASSTGQGGTEAFFGQGTRLTVV.